This T cell receptor (beta chain) originates from a study of T cell changes during pregnancy in multiple sclerosis. This table comes from immunoSEQ multiplex PCR, and its TCRdb copy is limited to in-frame clones, with some not included. This sample has about 47,000 clones, with 80% to 90% found just once. The sequences come from peripheral blood, collected in the first trimester of pregnancy. The receptor was isolated from a female donor with multiple sclerosis, enrolled in a pregnancy study.

The CDR3, as DNA: TGTGCCATCAGGCCCGACACCAACACTGAAGCTTTCTTT. Protein: CAIRPDTNTEAFF. The chain carries TRBV10-3 and TRBJ1-1; D is undetermined. V was trimmed by 6 bases and J by 2 bases, leaving 10 bases between them. The CDR3 loop spans 13 amino acids. In germline, CDR1 is ENHRY, CDR2 SYGVKD.